This TCR beta chain was sequenced during a study of cytomegalovirus exposure and HLA in healthy donors. Across the study: A prior study identified over 100 million unique TCR beta sequences from 200 million or so T cells. Early release data held 75 million to 100 million unique TCRs from HLA-typed donors. Study-wide results and limits: A few of the chains that were CMV-associated were confirmed in vitro to be specific for CMV antigens.

This CDR3 spans 16 amino acids. Germline CDR1 and CDR2: SGHRS and YFSETQ. J lost 7 bases, V lost 3 bases, and 15 bases had no gene match. PCR used 60 Vbeta primers and 13 Jbeta primers. The table came from immunoSEQ multiplex PCR; TCRdb's copy has only in-frame clones and leaves some out. Here the sample spans more than 150,000 clones, 84% being singletons. With respect to this clone: Antigen: not known.

The sequenced sample was PBMCs. The receptor was isolated from a girl between 2 and 10 years old in good health and CMV-seropositive. This rearrangement joins TRBV5-1 to TRBJ2-5, with 7 bases aligning to TRBD1. The CDR3 coding sequence is TGCGCCAGCAGCTGGACGTCGGGACAGAGCAAAGGGACCCAGTACTTC. Encoded protein: CASSWTSGQSKGTQYF.